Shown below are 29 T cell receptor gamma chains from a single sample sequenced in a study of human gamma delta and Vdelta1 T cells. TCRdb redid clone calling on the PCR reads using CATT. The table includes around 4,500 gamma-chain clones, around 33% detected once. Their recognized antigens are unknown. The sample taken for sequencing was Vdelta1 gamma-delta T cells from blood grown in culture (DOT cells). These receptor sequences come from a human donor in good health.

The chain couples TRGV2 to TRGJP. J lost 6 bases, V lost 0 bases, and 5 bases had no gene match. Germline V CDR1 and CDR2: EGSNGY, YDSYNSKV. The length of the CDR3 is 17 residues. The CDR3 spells CATWDGRAELGKKIKVF. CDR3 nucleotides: TGTGCCACCTGGGACGGGCGGGCAGAGTTGGGCAAAAAAATCAAGGTATTT.

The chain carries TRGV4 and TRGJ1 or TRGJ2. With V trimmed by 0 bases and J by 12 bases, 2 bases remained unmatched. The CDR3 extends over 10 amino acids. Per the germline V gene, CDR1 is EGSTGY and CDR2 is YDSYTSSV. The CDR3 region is CATWDGLKLF. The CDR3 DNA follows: TGTGCCACCTGGGATGGGCTGAAACTCTTT.

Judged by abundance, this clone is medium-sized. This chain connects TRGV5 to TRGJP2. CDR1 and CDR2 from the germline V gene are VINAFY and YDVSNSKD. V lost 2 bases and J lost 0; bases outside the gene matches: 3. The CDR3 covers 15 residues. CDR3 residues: CATWDKYSSDWIKTF. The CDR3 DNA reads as TGTGCCACCTGGGACAAATATAGTAGTGATTGGATCAAGACGTTT.

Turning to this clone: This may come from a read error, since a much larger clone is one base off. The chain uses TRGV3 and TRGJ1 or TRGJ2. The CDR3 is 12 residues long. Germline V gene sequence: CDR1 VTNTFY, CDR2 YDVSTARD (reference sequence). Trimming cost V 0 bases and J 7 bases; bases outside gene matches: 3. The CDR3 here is CATWDRLYKKLF. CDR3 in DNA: TGTGCCACCTGGGACAGGCTCTATAAGAAACTCTTT.

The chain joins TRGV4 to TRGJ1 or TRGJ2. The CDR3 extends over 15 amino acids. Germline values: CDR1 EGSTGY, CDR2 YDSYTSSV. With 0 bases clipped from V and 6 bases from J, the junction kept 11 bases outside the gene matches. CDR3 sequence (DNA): TGTGCCACCTGGGATGGGCTAATAGACGGTTATAAGAAACTCTTT. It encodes CATWDGLIDGYKKLF.

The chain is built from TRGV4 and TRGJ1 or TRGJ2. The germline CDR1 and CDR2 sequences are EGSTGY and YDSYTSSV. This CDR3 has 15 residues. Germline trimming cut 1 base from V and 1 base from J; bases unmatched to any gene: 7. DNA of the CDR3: TGTGCCACCTGGGATGGCCCAGCAAATTATTATAAGAAACTCTTT. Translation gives CATWDGPANYYKKLF.

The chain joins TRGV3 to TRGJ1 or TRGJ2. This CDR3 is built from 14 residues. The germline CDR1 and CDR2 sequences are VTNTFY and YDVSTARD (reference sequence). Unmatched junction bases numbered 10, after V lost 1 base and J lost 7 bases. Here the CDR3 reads CATWDSTLGYKKLF. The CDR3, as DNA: TGTGCCACCTGGGACAGTACTCTTGGGTATAAGAAACTCTTT.

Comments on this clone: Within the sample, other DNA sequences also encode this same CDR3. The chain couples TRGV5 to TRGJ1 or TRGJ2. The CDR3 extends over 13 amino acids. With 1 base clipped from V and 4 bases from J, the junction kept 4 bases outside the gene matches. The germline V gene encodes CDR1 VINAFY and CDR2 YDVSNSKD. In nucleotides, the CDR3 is TGTGCCACCTGGGACAGACTATATTATAAGAAACTCTTT. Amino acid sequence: CATWDRLYYKKLF.

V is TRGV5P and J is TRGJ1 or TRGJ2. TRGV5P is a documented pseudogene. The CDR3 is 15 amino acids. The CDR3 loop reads CATWGRRGNYYKKLF. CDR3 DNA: TGTGCCACCTGGGGCAGGCGGGGGAATTATTATAAGAAACTCTTT.

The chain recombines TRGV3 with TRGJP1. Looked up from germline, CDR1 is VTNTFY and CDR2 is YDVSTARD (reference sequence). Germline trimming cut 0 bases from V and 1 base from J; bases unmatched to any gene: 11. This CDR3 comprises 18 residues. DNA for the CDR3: TGTGCCACCTGGGACAGGCCGAAACCCACTACCACTGGTTGGTTCAAGATATTT. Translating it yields CATWDRPKPTTTGWFKIF.

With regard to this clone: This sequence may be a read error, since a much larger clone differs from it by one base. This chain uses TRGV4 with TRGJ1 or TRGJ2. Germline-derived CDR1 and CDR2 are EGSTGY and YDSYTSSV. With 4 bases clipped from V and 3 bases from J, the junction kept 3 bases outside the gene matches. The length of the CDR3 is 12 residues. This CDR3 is CATWEAYYKKLF. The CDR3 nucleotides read TGTGCCACCTGGGAGGCTTATTATAAGAAACTCTTT.

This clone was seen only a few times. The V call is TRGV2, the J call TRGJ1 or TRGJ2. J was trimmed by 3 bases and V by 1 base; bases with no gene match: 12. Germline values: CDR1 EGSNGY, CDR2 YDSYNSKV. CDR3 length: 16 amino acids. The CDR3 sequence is CATWDGDAGPYYKKLF. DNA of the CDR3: TGTGCCACCTGGGACGGAGACGCCGGTCCTTATTATAAGAAACTCTTT.

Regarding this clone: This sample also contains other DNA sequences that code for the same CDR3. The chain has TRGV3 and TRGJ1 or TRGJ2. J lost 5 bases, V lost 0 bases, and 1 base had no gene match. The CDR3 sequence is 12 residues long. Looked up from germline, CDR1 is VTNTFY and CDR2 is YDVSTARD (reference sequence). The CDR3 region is CATWDRDYKKLF. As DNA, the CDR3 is TGTGCCACCTGGGACAGGGATTATAAGAAACTCTTT.

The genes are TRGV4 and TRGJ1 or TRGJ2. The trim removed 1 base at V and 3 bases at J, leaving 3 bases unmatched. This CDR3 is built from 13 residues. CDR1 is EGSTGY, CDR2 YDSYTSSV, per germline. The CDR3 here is CATWDGTYYKKLF. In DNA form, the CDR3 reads TGTGCCACCTGGGATGGAACTTATTATAAGAAACTCTTT.

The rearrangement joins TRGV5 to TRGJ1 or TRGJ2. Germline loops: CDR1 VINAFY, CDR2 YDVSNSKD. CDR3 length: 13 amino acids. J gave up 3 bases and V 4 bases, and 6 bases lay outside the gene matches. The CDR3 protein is CATWEDFYYKKLF. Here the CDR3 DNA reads TGTGCCACCTGGGAAGACTTTTATTATAAGAAACTCTTT.

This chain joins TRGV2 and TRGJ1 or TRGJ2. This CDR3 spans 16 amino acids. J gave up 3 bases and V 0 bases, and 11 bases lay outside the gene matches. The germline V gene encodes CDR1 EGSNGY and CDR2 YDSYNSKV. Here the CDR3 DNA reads TGTGCCACCTGGGACGGGCTAAGTGCCTTTTATTATAAGAAACTCTTT. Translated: CATWDGLSAFYYKKLF.

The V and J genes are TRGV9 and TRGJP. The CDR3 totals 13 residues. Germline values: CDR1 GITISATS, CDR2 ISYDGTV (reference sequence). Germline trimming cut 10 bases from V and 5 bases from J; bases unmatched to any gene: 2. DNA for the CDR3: TGTGCCTTAGAAGAGTTGGGCAAAAAAATCAAGGTATTT. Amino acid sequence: CALEELGKKIKVF.

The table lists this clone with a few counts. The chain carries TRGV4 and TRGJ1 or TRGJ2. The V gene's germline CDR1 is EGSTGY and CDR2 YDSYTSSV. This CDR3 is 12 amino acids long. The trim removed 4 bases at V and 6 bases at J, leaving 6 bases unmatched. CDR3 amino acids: CATWDGIYKKLF. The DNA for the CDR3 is TGTGCCACCTGGGACGGAATTTATAAGAAACTCTTT.

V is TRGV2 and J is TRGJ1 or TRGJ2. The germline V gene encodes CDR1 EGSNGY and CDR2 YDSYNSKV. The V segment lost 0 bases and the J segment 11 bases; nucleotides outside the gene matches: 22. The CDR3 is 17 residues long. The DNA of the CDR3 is TGTGCCACCTGGGACGGGGACGGGGAGGTGATGGTCCGAGAGAAACTCTTT. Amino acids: CATWDGDGEVMVREKLF.

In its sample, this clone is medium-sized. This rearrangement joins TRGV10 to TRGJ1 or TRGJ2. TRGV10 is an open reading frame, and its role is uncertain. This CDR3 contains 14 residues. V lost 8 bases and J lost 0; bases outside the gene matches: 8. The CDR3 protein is CAAWDSGNYYKKLF. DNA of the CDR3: TGTGCTGCGTGGGATTCTGGGAATTATTATAAGAAACTCTTT.

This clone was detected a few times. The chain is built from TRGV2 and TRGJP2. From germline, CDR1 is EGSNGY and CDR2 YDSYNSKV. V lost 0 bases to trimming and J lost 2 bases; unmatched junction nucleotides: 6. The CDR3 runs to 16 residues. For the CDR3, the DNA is TGTGCCACCTGGGACGGGCTGGTGAGTAGTGATTGGATCAAGACGTTT. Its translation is CATWDGLVSSDWIKTF.

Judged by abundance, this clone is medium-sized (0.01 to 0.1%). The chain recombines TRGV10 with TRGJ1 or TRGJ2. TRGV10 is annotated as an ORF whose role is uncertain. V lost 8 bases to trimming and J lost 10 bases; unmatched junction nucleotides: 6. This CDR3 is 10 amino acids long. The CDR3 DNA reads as TGTGCTGCGTGGGAAGAAAAGAAACTCTTT. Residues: CAAWEEKKLF.

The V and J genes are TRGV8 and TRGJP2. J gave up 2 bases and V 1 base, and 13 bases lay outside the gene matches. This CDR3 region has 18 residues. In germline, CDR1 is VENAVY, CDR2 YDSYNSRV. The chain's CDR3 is CATWDSGEGVSSDWIKTF. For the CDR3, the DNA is TGTGCCACCTGGGATAGCGGTGAGGGGGTCAGTAGTGATTGGATCAAGACGTTT.

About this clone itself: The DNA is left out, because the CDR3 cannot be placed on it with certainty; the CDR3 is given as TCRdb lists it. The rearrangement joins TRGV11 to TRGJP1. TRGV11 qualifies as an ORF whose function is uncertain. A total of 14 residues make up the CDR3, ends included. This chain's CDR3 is CTTVPAVNGWFKIF.

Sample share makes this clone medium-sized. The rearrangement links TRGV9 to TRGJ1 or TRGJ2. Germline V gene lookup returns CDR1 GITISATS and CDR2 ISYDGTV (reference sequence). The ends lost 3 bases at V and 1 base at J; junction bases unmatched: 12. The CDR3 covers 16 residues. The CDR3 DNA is TGTGCCTTGTGGGAGCTAGGCCCCTCAAATTATTATAAGAAACTCTTT. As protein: CALWELGPSNYYKKLF.

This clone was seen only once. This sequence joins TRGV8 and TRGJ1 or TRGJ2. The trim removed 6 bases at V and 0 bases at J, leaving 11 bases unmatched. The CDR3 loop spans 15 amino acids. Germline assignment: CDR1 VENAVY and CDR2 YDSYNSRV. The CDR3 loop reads CATWMTSRNYYKKLF. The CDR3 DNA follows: TGTGCCACCTGGATGACCAGTCGGAATTATTATAAGAAACTCTTT.

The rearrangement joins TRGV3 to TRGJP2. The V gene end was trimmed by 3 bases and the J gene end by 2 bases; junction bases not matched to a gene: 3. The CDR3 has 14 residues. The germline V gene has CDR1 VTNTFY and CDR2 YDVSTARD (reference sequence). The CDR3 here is CATWDLSSDWIKTF. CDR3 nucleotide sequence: TGTGCCACCTGGGACCTCAGTAGTGATTGGATCAAGACGTTT.

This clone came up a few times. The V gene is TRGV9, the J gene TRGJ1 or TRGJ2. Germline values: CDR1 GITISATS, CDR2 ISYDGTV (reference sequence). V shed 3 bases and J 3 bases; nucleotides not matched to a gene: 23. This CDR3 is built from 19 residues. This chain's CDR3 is CALWEPERGRRFTYYKKLF. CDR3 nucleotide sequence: TGTGCCTTGTGGGAGCCCGAGCGCGGGAGGAGGTTTACTTATTATAAGAAACTCTTT.

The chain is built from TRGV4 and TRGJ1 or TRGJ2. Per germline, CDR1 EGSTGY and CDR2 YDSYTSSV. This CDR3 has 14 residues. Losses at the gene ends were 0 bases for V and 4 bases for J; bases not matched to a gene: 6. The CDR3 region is CATWDGSVYYKKLF. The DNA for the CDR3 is TGTGCCACCTGGGATGGGAGCGTGTATTATAAGAAACTCTTT.